This T cell receptor beta chain was profiled in a study of OX40 agonist ivuxolimab in advanced cancers. Study in general: Among those treated, three patients had partial responses, one with hepatocellular carcinoma and two with cutaneous melanoma.

Germline CDR1 GTSNPN, CDR2 SVGIG (reference sequence). There are 15 residues in the CDR3. The junction had 13 bases not matched to a gene; V was cut back by 5 bases and J by 5 bases. TCRdb's copy holds only in-frame clones and misses some; the assay was immunoSEQ multiplex PCR. Among tens of thousands of clones listed, 75% to 85% were seen once. This chain connects TRBV30 to TRBJ1-2; 8 bases map to TRBD1. The sequence was collected from an adult with an advanced solid tumor such as melanoma, head and neck, liver or kidney cancer. This specimen consisted of CD4+ or CD8+ T cells sorted from blood, obtained in a trial of the OX40 agonist ivuxolimab. Here the CDR3 DNA reads TGTGCCTGGGGAGGACTAGGGACAGGCACGTATGGCTACACCTTC. Protein sequence: CAWGGLGTGTYGYTF.